The TCR beta chain described here comes from a study of OX40 agonist ivuxolimab in advanced cancers. Measured with immunoSEQ multiplex PCR; TCRdb has only the in-frame clones, and not every one. This table holds 35,000 to 45,000 clones, around 86% found once. V dropped 4 bases and J dropped 6; count of bases not matched to a gene: 9. CDR3 length: 15 residues. Per the germline V gene, CDR1 is SGHRS and CDR2 is YFSETQ. To note about this clone: Antigen specificity is unknown.

Overall study findings and caveats: Relative to CD4+ cells, CD8+ T cells on average had more expanded clones.

Sample: CD4+ or CD8+ T cells sorted from blood, taken in a trial of the OX40 agonist ivuxolimab. The V call is TRBV5-1, the J call TRBJ2-7; 11 nucleotides align to TRBD1. The clonotype comes from an adult with an advanced solid tumor such as melanoma, head and neck, liver or kidney cancer. In DNA, the CDR3 is TGCGCCAGCAGCCGGGGACAGGGGGGGCAAACCGAGCAGTACTTC. This gives the protein CASSRGQGGQTEQYF.